This is a list of T cell receptor beta chains from one sample in a study of CXCR3-negative and CXCR3-positive naive CD8 T cells. TCRdb processed the 5' RACE reads again and assigns one entry to each CDR3 protein, with no DNA. The repertoire table contains about 150,000 distinct CDR3 sequences. Sample: naive CXCR3+ CD8+ T cells from blood. These receptors were taken from a human donor in good health. Some clones in this sample may be carry-over from other donors' samples. The CDR3 runs from the conserved cysteine through the conserved F or W.

V gene	J gene	CDR3 protein
TRBV23-1	TRBJ2-7	CASSQSEYSPFYEQYF
TRBV10-3	TRBJ2-5	CAISRQAETQYF
TRBV29-1	TRBJ2-1	CSALGALAGGPSLYNEQFF
TRBV7-9	TRBJ2-2	CASSAPLSGSGTGELFF
TRBV4-1	TRBJ2-1	CASSQSTGVGNEQFF
TRBV12-3/TRBV12-4	TRBJ1-1	CASRLGGSEAFF
TRBV6-5	TRBJ1-6	CASSYSIISPLHF
TRBV28	TRBJ2-3	CASALRVSTDTQYF
TRBV5-1	TRBJ2-7	CASSLTVGYEQYF
TRBV6-2/TRBV6-3	TRBJ2-7	CATRRTWDRGSEQYF
TRBV19	TRBJ2-1	CASSMASKGINEQFF
TRBV5-4	TRBJ2-5	CASSPGGVRNQETQYF
TRBV7-9	TRBJ2-7	CASLRDRGQGYEQYF
TRBV29-1	TRBJ1-1	CSVQTGGPQGEAFF
TRBV25-1	TRBJ2-1	CASSEQLINEQFF
TRBV5-5	TRBJ2-1	CASSFEGNEQFF
TRBV28	TRBJ2-5	CATTGPPLETQYF
TRBV29-1	TRBJ1-5	CSVAGTGVSQPQHF
TRBV27	TRBJ2-5	CASSSTVQETQYF
TRBV12-3/TRBV12-4	TRBJ2-3	CASTLGPLAGGPADTQYF
TRBV20-1	TRBJ1-3	CSAREASSGNTIYF
TRBV20-1	TRBJ2-7	CSARFQQAFSYEQYF
TRBV7-9	TRBJ2-7	CASSPPPGGAGYEQYF